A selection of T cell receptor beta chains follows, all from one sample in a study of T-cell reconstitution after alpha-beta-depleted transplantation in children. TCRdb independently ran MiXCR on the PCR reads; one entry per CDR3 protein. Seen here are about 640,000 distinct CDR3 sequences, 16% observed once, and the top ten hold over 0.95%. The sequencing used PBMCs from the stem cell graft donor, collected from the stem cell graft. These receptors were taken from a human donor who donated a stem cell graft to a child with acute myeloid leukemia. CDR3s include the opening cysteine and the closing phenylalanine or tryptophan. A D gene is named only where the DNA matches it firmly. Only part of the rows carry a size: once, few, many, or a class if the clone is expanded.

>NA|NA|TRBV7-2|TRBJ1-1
TGTGCCAGCAGCCCTTACCCCGGAGGGATGAACACTGAAGCTTTCTTT
CASSPYPGGMNTEAFF
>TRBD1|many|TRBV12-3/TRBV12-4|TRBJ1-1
TGTGCCAGCAGTTCGACCGGGACAGGGGAAGCTTTCTTT
CASSSTGTGEAFF
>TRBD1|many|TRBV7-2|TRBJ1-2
TGTGCCAGCAGCCGGGGACAGGGAGGCTATGGCTACACCTTC
CASSRGQGGYGYTF
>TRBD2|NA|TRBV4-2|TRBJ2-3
TGTGCCAGCAGACAAGGCGGCGGGGGAGGTGATACGCAGTATTTT
CASRQGGGGGDTQYF
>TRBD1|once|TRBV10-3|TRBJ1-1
TGTGCCACGAGGGGACAGGGCAACACTGAAGCTTTCTTT
CATRGQGNTEAFF
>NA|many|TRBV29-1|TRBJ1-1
TGCAGCGGAATCCGGGACGAAAACACTGAAGCTTTCTTT
CSGIRDENTEAFF
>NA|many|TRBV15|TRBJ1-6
TGTGCCACCAGCAGGGACGTTAATAATTCACCCCTCCACTTT
CATSRDVNNSPLHF
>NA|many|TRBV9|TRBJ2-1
TGTGCCAGCAGCGTAGAAGGGGACTCCTACAATGAGCAGTTCTTC
CASSVEGDSYNEQFF
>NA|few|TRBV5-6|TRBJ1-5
TGTGCCAGCAGCTTGACTGGACAGCCCAATCAGCCCCAGCATTTT
CASSLTGQPNQPQHF
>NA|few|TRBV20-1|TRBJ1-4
TGCAGTGCTAGTCTGGGGTCGGCGACAACTAATGAAAAACTGTTTTTT
CSASLGSATTNEKLFF
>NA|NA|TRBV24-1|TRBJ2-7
TGTGCCACCAGTGACGGAGGACCCCCGCACGAGCAGTACTTC
CATSDGGPPHEQYF
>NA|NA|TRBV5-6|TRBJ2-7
TGTGCCAGCAGCCCCACAGGGATCCTCTACGAGCAGTACTTC
CASSPTGILYEQYF
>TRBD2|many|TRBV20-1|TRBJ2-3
TGCAGTGCTAGAGATAGGGAGGGCCATACGCAGTATTTT
CSARDREGHTQYF
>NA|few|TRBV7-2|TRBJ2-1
TGTGCCAGCAGCTCCAACAGGCGGGGCACAGGCAATGAGCAGTTCTTC
CASSSNRRGTGNEQFF
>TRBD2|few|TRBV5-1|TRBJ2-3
TGCGCCAGCAGCTTGGAGCGGGGCCTCCCAGATACGCAGTATTTT
CASSLERGLPDTQYF
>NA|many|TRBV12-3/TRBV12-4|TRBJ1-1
TGTGCCAGCAGTGAAAAACGGACAGCCGAAGCTTTCTTT
CASSEKRTAEAFF
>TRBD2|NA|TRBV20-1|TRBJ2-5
TGCAGTGCTAGATCTAGGGCTAGCGGCCACCAAGAGACCCAGTACTTC
CSARSRASGHQETQYF
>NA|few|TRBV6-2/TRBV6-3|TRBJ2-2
TGTGCCAGCAGTCACGCCGGGACAAAGAACACCGGGGAGCTGTTTTTT
CASSHAGTKNTGELFF
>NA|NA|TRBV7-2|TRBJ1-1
TGTGCCAGCAGCTTCCAGCCCTTTGGTTTGGACACTGAAGCTTTCTTT
CASSFQPFGLDTEAFF
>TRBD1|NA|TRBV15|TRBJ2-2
TGTGCCACCAGCAGCGGGACAGGGGACACCGGGGAGCTGTTTTTT
CATSSGTGDTGELFF
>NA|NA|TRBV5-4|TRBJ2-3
TGTGCCAGCAGCTCTGGACACGCCCCGTGGGATACGCAGTATTTT
CASSSGHAPWDTQYF
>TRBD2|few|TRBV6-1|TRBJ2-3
TGTGCCAGCAGTGATTCGGGGGGGAGAACAGATACGCAGTATTTT
CASSDSGGRTDTQYF
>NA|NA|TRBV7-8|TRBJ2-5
TGTGCCAGCAGCCCGGACACGACCCAAGAGACCCAGTACTTC
CASSPDTTQETQYF
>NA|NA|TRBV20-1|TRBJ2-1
TGCAGTGCCCCCGGTATCCTCAGCTCCTACAATGAGCAGTTCTTC
CSAPGILSSYNEQFF
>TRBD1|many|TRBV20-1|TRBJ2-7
TGCAGTGCCCCGACCGGGACAGGTTTATCGGAGCAGTACTTC
CSAPTGTGLSEQYF
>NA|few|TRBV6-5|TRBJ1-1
TGTGCCAGCAGTTACGGCGGGGTCACTGAAGCTTTCTTT
CASSYGGVTEAFF
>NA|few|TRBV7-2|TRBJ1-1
TGTGCCAGCAGCTTAGTGGTGGGAATGAACACTGAAGCTTTCTTT
CASSLVVGMNTEAFF
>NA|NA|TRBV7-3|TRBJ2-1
TGTGCCAGCAGCTTAAAAGGCGGCCCCGAGCAGTTCTTC
CASSLKGGPEQFF
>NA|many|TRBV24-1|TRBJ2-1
TGTGCCACCAGTGACATGCTGGTGGGTCCTAATGAGCAGTTCTTC
CATSDMLVGPNEQFF
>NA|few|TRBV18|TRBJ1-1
TGTGCCAGCTCACCAAGGTCAGCCCTGAACACTGAAGCTTTCTTT
CASSPRSALNTEAFF
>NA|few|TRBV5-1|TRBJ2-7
TGCGCCAGCAGCTTGGTCGGCGCAACCTACGAGCAGTACTTC
CASSLVGATYEQYF
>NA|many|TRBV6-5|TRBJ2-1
TGTGCCAGCAGTCCCTCGGGACCCAGCTCCTACAATGAGCAGTTCTTC
CASSPSGPSSYNEQFF
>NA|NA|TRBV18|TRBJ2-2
TGTGCCAGCTCACCACCCTTACAGGCCACCGGGGAGCTGTTTTTT
CASSPPLQATGELFF
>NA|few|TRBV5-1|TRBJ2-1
TGCGCCAGCAGCTTTGGGGCTGGGGATGAGCAGTTCTTC
CASSFGAGDEQFF
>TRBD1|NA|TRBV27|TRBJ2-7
TGTGCCAGCAGTGGGCTGGGACAGATCTCCTACGAGCAGTACTTC
CASSGLGQISYEQYF
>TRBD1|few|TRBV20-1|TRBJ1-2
TGCAGTGCTAGAGATTGGGACAGGGGTAATGGCTACACCTTC
CSARDWDRGNGYTF
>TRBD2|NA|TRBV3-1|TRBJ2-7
TGTGCCAGCAGCCTCGTAGCGGGCGAGCAGTACTTC
CASSLVAGEQYF
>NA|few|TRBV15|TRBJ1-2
TGTGCCACCAGCAGAGGTGGATTTAACTATGGCTACACCTTC
CATSRGGFNYGYTF
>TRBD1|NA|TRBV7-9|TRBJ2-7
TGTGCCAGCAGCTTAGAGACAGGGTTATACGAGCAGTACTTC
CASSLETGLYEQYF
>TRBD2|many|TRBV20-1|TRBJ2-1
TGCAGTGCTAGCCCCGGGGGGGCCGCTGAGCAGTTCTTC
CSASPGGAAEQFF
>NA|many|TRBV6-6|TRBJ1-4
TGTGCCAGCAGTTACTCGTCGGGGAGGAGACTGTTTTTT
CASSYSSGRRLFF
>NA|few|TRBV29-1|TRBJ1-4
TGCAGCGTTGGACTGGCTAATGAAAAACTGTTTTTT
CSVGLANEKLFF
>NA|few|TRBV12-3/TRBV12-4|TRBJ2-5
TGTGCCAGCAGTGCCCTACAGATACAAGAGACCCAGTACTTC
CASSALQIQETQYF
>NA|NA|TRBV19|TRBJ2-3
TGTGCCAGTAGTCGGCTTGACGAGGATACGCAGTATTTT
CASSRLDEDTQYF
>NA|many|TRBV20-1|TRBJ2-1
TGCAGTGTTCCTAGGCCCAGTATTAGCTCCTACAATGAGCAGTTCTTC
CSVPRPSISSYNEQFF
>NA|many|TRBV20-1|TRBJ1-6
TGCAGTGCTCCTGCGGAGAGCTCCTATAATTCACCCCTCCACTTT
CSAPAESSYNSPLHF
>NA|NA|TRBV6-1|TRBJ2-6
TGTGCCATCAAAAGGGACGCTGGGGCCAACGTCCTGACTTTC
CAIKRDAGANVLTF
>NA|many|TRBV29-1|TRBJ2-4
TGCAGCGTTGCCGGCGGGGAAGCCAAAAACATTCAGTACTTC
CSVAGGEAKNIQYF
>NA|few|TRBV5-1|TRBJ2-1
TGCGCCAGCAGGATAGGGATGGGGTTCTACAATGAGCAGTTCTTC
CASRIGMGFYNEQFF
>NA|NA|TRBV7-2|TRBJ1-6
TGTGCCAGCAGCTTAAAAGGGGATTATAATCCACCCCTCCACTTT
CASSLKGDYNPPLHF
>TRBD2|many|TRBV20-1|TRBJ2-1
TGCAGTGCTAGAAGAGGCGGCGGGGGCTCCTACAATGAGCAGTTCTTC
CSARRGGGGSYNEQFF